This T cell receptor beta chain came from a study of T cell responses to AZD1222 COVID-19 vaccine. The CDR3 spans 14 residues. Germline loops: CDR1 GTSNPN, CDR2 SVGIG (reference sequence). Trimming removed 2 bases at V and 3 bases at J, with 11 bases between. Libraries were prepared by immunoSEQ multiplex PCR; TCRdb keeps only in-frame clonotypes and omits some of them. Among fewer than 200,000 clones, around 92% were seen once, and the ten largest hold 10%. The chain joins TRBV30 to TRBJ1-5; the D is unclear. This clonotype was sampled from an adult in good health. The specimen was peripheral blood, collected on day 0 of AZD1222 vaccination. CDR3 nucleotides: TGTGCCTGGAGTCCAGGACCGAACAATCAGCCCCAGCATTTT. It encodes CAWSPGPNNQPQHF. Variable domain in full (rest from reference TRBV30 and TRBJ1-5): SQTIHQWPATLVQPVGSPLSLECTVEGTSNPNLYWYRQAAGRGLQLLFYSVGIGQISSEVPQNLSASRPQDRQFILSSKKLLLSDSGFYLCAWSPGPNNQPQHFGDGTRLSIL.